The sequence of this TCR beta chain was determined in a study of cytomegalovirus exposure and HLA in healthy donors. Study context: Among the 398 genotyped donors, around 81% were placed in the Caucasian-associated ancestry cluster. General study findings and limits: Presence/absence analysis assumed near-uniform sequencing depth across donors. Several top significant clusters appeared, in a later analysis, to be linked to common viral pathogens. According to reports, the classifier identified cytomegalovirus status with high specificity and sensitivity.

In the case of this clone: The antigen remains undetermined.

13 Jbeta primers and 60 Vbeta primers were used for the PCR. Assay: immunoSEQ multiplex PCR; the TCRdb copy retains only in-frame clones and omits some. The profile shows roughly 150,000 clones, approximately 80% of them singletons. The CDR3 sequence is 12 residues long. CDR1 SEHNR and CDR2 FQNEAQ come from the germline V gene (reference sequence). V trimming: 6 bases; J trimming: 5 bases; junction bases outside the gene matches: 4. The source of this sequence is a man aged 50 or older in good health and CMV-seropositive. The sample consisted of PBMCs. The genes are TRBV7-9 and TRBJ2-7; 7 positions match TRBD1. Here the CDR3 DNA reads TGTGCCAGCAGATACAGGGGACACGAGCAGTACTTC. It is translated as CASRYRGHEQYF.